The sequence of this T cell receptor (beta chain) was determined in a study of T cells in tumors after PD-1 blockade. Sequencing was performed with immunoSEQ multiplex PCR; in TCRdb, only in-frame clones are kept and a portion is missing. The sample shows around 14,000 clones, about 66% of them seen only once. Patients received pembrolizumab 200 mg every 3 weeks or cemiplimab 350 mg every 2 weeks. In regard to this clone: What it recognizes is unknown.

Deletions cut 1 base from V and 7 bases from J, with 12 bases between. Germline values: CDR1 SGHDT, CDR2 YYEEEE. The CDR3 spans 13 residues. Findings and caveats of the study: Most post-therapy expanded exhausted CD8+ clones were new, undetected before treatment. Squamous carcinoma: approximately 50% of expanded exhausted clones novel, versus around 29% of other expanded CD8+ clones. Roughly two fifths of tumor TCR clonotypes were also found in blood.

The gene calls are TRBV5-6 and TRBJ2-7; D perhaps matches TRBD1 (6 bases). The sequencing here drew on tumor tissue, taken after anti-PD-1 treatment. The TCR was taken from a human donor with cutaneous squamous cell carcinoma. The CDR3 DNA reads TGTGCCAGCAGCTTGACAGGGAAGGATGAGCAGTACTTC. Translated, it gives CASSLTGKDEQYF.